This TCR beta chain was observed in a study of technical replicates of blood from a handful of donors. Germline V lookup: CDR1 SGHRS, CDR2 YFSETQ. J lost 3 bases, V lost 1 base, and 14 bases had no gene match. The CDR3 is 20 residues long. Only in-frame clones appear in the TCRdb table, and some are missing; sequencing was by immunoSEQ multiplex PCR. Of about 83,000 clones in the sample, 90% to 95% were seen once. The rearrangement joins TRBV5-1 to TRBJ2-3; the match to TRBD2 covers 13 bases. This sequence was found in a human donor in good health. Sample: T cells isolated from PBMCs. CDR3 loop: CASSLLRLAGGPIGTDTQYF. DNA of the CDR3: TGCGCCAGCAGCTTGCTTCGACTAGCGGGGGGCCCGATAGGGACAGATACGCAGTATTTT.